This T cell receptor beta chain was captured by sequencing in a study of response to subunit inactivated influenza vaccine. Germline CDR1 reads MGHDK; CDR2 reads SYGVNS. CDR3 length: 15 residues. V was shortened by 5 bases and J by 2 bases, with 13 bases between the two germline ends. TCRdb re-called the RT-PCR reads through MiXCR, storing one row per CDR3 protein. Of about 170,000 distinct CDR3 sequences listed, roughly 12% are singletons. This sample was shared with a second study, whose subject was T cells expressing NK-cell markers. This second study says: 5'RACE template switching with UMIs generated TCR beta cDNA.

This specimen was CD8+ T cells sorted from PBMCs, taken roughly 13 days after vaccination. This receptor was taken from a man aged 45-65 years who received an inactivated influenza vaccine. V and J are TRBV25-1 and TRBJ2-1; D remains ambiguous. The CDR3 region has the DNA TGTGCCAGCAGTACGAGCTGGAGCCCCTACAATGAGCAGTTCTTC. It specifies CASSTSWSPYNEQFF.